These T cell receptor beta chains were read from a single sample in a study of blood T cells in healthy people across ages. TCRdb reanalysed the 5' RACE reads using MiXCR and keeps one entry per CDR3 protein. The sample records about a million distinct CDR3 sequences, about 53% being singletons. Sample: blood. The receptors were gathered from a woman aged 55 to 70 in good health. Each CDR3 is given with its conserved first and last residue. Fields, in order: clone size, J gene, V gene, D gene, CDR3 DNA, CDR3 protein. A D gene is named only where the DNA matches it firmly. Size tells how often a clone was seen (once, few, many) or the class of an expanded clone, and some rows leave it out.

clone size: .
J gene: TRBJ2-7
V gene: TRBV6-1
D gene: TRBD2
CDR3 DNA: TGTGCCAGTAGAGGACTAGCGGGAGCTTTAGAGCAGTACTTC
CDR3 protein: CASRGLAGALEQYF

clone size: .
J gene: TRBJ1-4
V gene: TRBV4-2
D gene: .
CDR3 DNA: TGTGCCAGCAGCCAATCGGGACCGTCGGCTAATGAAAAACTGTTTTTT
CDR3 protein: CASSQSGPSANEKLFF

clone size: .
J gene: TRBJ2-1
V gene: TRBV24-1
D gene: .
CDR3 DNA: TGTGCCACCAGTGACCCTGGACGTCAAGTTTATGAGCAGTTCTTC
CDR3 protein: CATSDPGRQVYEQFF

clone size: .
J gene: TRBJ2-5
V gene: TRBV5-1
D gene: .
CDR3 DNA: TGCGCCAGCAGCTTGGCGGAGCACCAAGAGACCCAGTACTTC
CDR3 protein: CASSLAEHQETQYF

clone size: few
J gene: TRBJ2-3
V gene: TRBV18
D gene: .
CDR3 DNA: TGTGCCAGCTCACGCACAGGTTATTCCACAGATACGCAGTATTTT
CDR3 protein: CASSRTGYSTDTQYF

clone size: .
J gene: TRBJ1-2
V gene: TRBV20-1
D gene: .
CDR3 DNA: TGCAGTGCAAAACTACCCCTATTTAGCGGCTATGGCTACACCTTC
CDR3 protein: CSAKLPLFSGYGYTF

clone size: .
J gene: TRBJ2-1
V gene: TRBV2
D gene: TRBD1
CDR3 DNA: TGTGCCAGCAGTGAGACAGGGTTTTCCTACAATGAGCAGTTCTTC
CDR3 protein: CASSETGFSYNEQFF

clone size: few
J gene: TRBJ2-1
V gene: TRBV6-6
D gene: .
CDR3 DNA: TGTGCCGGACGAGGTAGTAGCGGCCGTTTCAATGAGCAGTTCTTC
CDR3 protein: CAGRGSSGRFNEQFF

clone size: .
J gene: TRBJ2-7
V gene: TRBV29-1
D gene: .
CDR3 DNA: TGCGCGGGGACCTACAATGAGCAGTACTTC
CDR3 protein: CAGTYNEQYF

clone size: .
J gene: TRBJ1-5
V gene: TRBV7-9
D gene: .
CDR3 DNA: TGTGCCAGCAGCGCGGACAGCCAGCCCCAGCATTTT
CDR3 protein: CASSADSQPQHF

clone size: .
J gene: TRBJ2-2
V gene: TRBV2
D gene: .
CDR3 DNA: TGTGCCAGCAGTGTATATTTGCGCCCGAACACCGGGGAGCTGTTTTTT
CDR3 protein: CASSVYLRPNTGELFF